One and the same sample provided the 15 T cell receptor beta chains below, sequenced in a study of CD8+CD57+ T cells in acquired aplastic anemia. Investigators profiled TCR beta VDJ and CDR3 from genomic DNA template. Using its own MiXCR run on the reads, TCRdb lists one record per CDR3 protein. The data hold a few hundred thousand distinct CDR3 sequences, with approximately 57% observed a single time. Material for sequencing was sorted CD4+, CD8+, or CD8+CD57+ T cells (not recorded which) from PBMCs. The receptors originated from a human donor in good health.

The chain uses TRBV7-4 and TRBJ2-7, with 10 bases fitting TRBD2. CDR1 is SGHVT, CDR2 SQSDAQ, per germline. J gave up 6 bases and V 6 bases, and 8 bases lay outside the gene matches. This CDR3 spans 14 amino acids. CDR3 sequence: CASRIAGGTSEQYF. For the CDR3, the DNA is TGTGCCAGCAGAATAGCGGGAGGAACGAGCGAGCAGTACTTC.

This clonotype has only a few counts. The genes are TRBV9 and TRBJ2-7; D ambiguous. Trimming removed 2 bases at V and 8 bases at J, with 11 bases between. This CDR3 contains 12 residues. Germline V gives CDR1 SGDLS, CDR2 YYNGEE. The CDR3 DNA reads TGTGCCAGCAGCGTCCAGGTTGTGAAGCAGTACTTC. Its protein is CASSVQVVKQYF.

To note about this clonotype: The junction shows a germline mismatch at one end, possibly a read error. The rearrangement links TRBV7-7 to TRBJ1-1; D gene ambiguous. Germline CDR1 and CDR2: SSHAT and FNYEAQ (reference sequence). This CDR3 comprises 13 residues. CDR3 DNA: TGTGCTAGCAGCGACGGTCTCGGCACTGAGGCTTTCTTT. Translation: CASSDGLGTEAFF.

The chain is built from TRBV19 and TRBJ1-5; a weak D match, TRBD1 (6 bases). Trimming cost V 3 bases and J 8 bases, with 20 bases left between them. In germline, CDR1 is LNHDA, CDR2 SQIVND (reference sequence). This CDR3 is built from 16 residues. CDR3 loop: CASSIPYRDLRKPQHF. The CDR3 bases are TGTGCCAGTAGTATCCCTTACAGGGACCTAAGAAAGCCCCAGCATTTT.

This clonotype has at least ten counts. The J gene is TRBJ2-5, the V gene TRBV25-1; 8 bases match TRBD2. Losses at the gene ends were 2 bases for V and 3 bases for J; bases not matched to a gene: 5. Germline V gene data show CDR1 as MGHDK and CDR2 as SYGVNS. The CDR3 consists of 15 residues. CDR3 DNA: TGTGCCAGCAGTGAACCGGGAGGGCTGGAAGAGACCCAGTACTTC. It encodes CASSEPGGLEETQYF. Variable domain in full (rest from reference TRBV25-1 and TRBJ2-5): EADIYQTPRYLVIGTGKKITLECSQTMGHDKMYWYQQDPGMELHLIHYSYGVNSTEKGDLSSESTVSRIRTEHFPLTLESARPSHTSQYLCASSEPGGLEETQYFGPGTRLLVL.

This CDR3 is CASSLVSMRGQETQYF. CDR3 in DNA: TGTGCCAGCAGCTTAGTATCTATGAGGGGCCAAGAGACCCAGTACTTC. This chain uses TRBV7-9 with TRBJ2-5; D could derive from TRBD1 or TRBD2 (5 bases each). With 1 base removed from V and 1 base from J, the gap between germline ends came to 13 bases. Germline V gene sequence: CDR1 SEHNR, CDR2 FQNEAQ (reference sequence). The CDR3 is 16 residues long.

The rearrangement links TRBV5-4 to TRBJ1-5; a weak D match, TRBD1 (5 bases). Looked up from germline, CDR1 is SGHNT and CDR2 is YYREEE (reference sequence). CDR3 length: 13 residues. Trimming pared 4 bases from V and 4 bases from J, leaving 9 bases between. Here the CDR3 DNA reads TGTGCCAGCAGCGGGACCCCGAATCAGCCCCAGCATTTT. This codes for CASSGTPNQPQHF.

This clonotype was detected only a few times. The V and J genes are TRBV7-9 and TRBJ1-6; tentatively, D is TRBD1 (5 bases). CDR3 length: 15 amino acids. The germline V and J ends were trimmed by 4 bases and 6 bases, with 13 bases remaining between them. Germline V gene lookup returns CDR1 SEHNR and CDR2 FQNEAQ (reference sequence). The CDR3 protein is CASSSPTEPNSPLHF. The CDR3 nucleotides are TGTGCCAGCAGCTCCCCGACAGAACCTAATTCACCCCTCCACTTT. The entire variable domain, with the rest obtained from reference TRBV7-9 and TRBJ1-6, is as follows: DTGVSQNPRHKITKRGQNVTFRCDPISEHNRLYWYRQTLGQGPEFLTYFQNEAQLEKSRLLSDRFSAERPKGSFSTLEIQRTEQGDSAMYLCASSSPTEPNSPLHFGNGTRLTVT.

This sequence joins TRBV7-2 and TRBJ2-7; D remains ambiguous. Germline CDR1 and CDR2: SGHTA and FQGNSA. The CDR3 runs 15 residues. V lost 0 bases and J lost 0, with 9 bases in between. In nucleotides, the CDR3 is TGTGCCAGCAGCTTAGCAGGCAAAAGCTCCTACGAGCAGTACTTC. It yields the protein CASSLAGKSSYEQYF.

This sequence joins TRBV7-6 and TRBJ1-6; D is possibly TRBD1 (5 bases). Between the trimmed V and J ends, which lost 3 bases and 0 bases, there was a span of 18 bases. CDR3 size: 19 residues. CDR1 is SGHVS and CDR2 is FNYEAQ in the germline V gene. CDR3 DNA sequence: TGTGCCAGCAGCTTGTGGGCAGGGAGGGGAAGCTCCTATAATTCACCCCTCCACTTT. Translated: CASSLWAGRGSSYNSPLHF.

The chain recombines TRBV9 with TRBJ2-3, with TRBD2 matching 7 bases. With V trimmed by 8 bases and J by 3 bases, 9 bases remained unmatched. This CDR3 is 14 amino acids long. Germline V gene data show CDR1 as SGDLS and CDR2 as YYNGEE. Written as DNA, the CDR3 is TGTGCCAGTGGGGGGGGAACGCCGACAGATACGCAGTATTTT. The encoded protein is CASGGGTPTDTQYF.

On this clonotype: This could be a read error, since a much larger clone is one nucleotide away. The genes are TRBV12-3 or TRBV12-4 and TRBJ2-1; D might be TRBD1 (6 bases). This CDR3 region has 13 residues. The CDR3 DNA reads TGTGCCAGCAGTTCGGACAGCTACAATGAGCGGTTCTTC. It specifies CASSSDSYNERFF.

This clonotype was detected only a few times. The chain carries TRBV6-4 and TRBJ1-6; no firm D call. CDR3 size: 14 residues. CDR1 and CDR2 from the germline V gene are MRHNA and SNTAGT. V was pared by 1 base and J by 11 bases, with 12 bases between. CDR3 sequence (DNA): TGTGCCAGCAGTGACTATGAGGGTAGTGCACCCCTCCACTTT. It codes for CASSDYEGSAPLHF.

The genes are TRBV9 and TRBJ1-2; 8 bases are a match to TRBD1. The junction had 9 bases not matched to a gene; V was cut back by 3 bases and J by 5 bases. Germline lookup yields CDR1 SGDLS and CDR2 YYNGEE. There are 15 residues in the CDR3. For the CDR3, the DNA is TGTGCCAGCAGCGCGTCGGGACAGGAAGCTTATGGCTACACCTTC. This gives the protein CASSASGQEAYGYTF.

This clonotype was counted ten times or more. This rearrangement joins TRBV30 to TRBJ2-7, with D tentatively TRBD1 (5 bases). This CDR3 region has 15 residues. The V end lost 3 bases, the J end lost 3 bases, and 18 bases lay between the germline ends. The germline CDR1 and CDR2 sequences are GTSNPN and SVGIG (reference sequence). CDR3 region: CAWRYRIGRSYEQYF. The DNA for the CDR3 is TGTGCCTGGAGGTACAGGATCGGCAGGAGCTACGAGCAGTACTTC.